The 25 T cell receptor beta chains given below trace back to one sample, sequenced in a study of T-cell memory formation after mild COVID-19. TCRdb itself ran the 5' RACE reads through MiXCR, one entry per CDR3 protein. The data contain about 400,000 distinct CDR3 sequences, approximately 25% of them singletons. The source material was PBMCs or a T cell subset sorted from them (not recorded which). These receptors came from an adult woman who had mild COVID-19 (a few samples of this study predate the infection). Cell type and time point are not known.

The chain uses TRBV20-1 and TRBJ2-5, with 10 positions matching TRBD2. CDR3 size: 15 residues. Germline assignment: CDR1 DFQATT and CDR2 SNEGSKA (reference sequence). With V trimmed by 3 bases and J by 4 bases, 8 bases remained unmatched. CDR3 residues: CSASRAGGPGETQYF. CDR3 DNA sequence: TGCAGTGCTAGCCGAGCGGGAGGGCCGGGAGAGACCCAGTACTTC.

V is TRBV6-1 and J is TRBJ1-5; no reliable D call. The CDR3 runs 17 residues. Trimming removed 0 bases at V and 1 base at J, with 13 bases between. The germline V gene encodes CDR1 MNHNS and CDR2 SASEGT. The CDR3 coding sequence is TGTGCCAGCAGTGAAGCGCTTTCGATCTTGAGCAATCAGCCCCAGCATTTT. Residues: CASSEALSILSNQPQHF.

This clonotype has just a few counts. The chain employs TRBV3-1 and TRBJ2-1, with 9 nucleotides matching TRBD2. V was pared by 1 base and J by 6 bases, with 7 bases of the junction left unmatched. Germline CDR1 and CDR2: LGHDT and YNNKEL (reference sequence). The CDR3 has 16 residues. CDR3 region: CASSQGAGGPGNEQFF. The CDR3 nucleotides read TGTGCCAGCAGCCAAGGGGCGGGAGGGCCCGGCAATGAGCAGTTCTTC.

In its sample, this clonotype was seen a few times. The V and J genes are TRBV20-1 and TRBJ2-3; D unclear. V shed 1 base and J shed 4 bases, with 15 bases lying between them. Germline values: CDR1 DFQATT, CDR2 SNEGSKA (reference sequence). The length of the CDR3 is 15 residues. As DNA, the CDR3 is TGCAGTGCTAGAGTACTCTACCCTCTCCCAGATACGCAGTATTTT. Translating gives CSARVLYPLPDTQYF.

The genes are TRBV3-1 and TRBJ2-1; no clear D. Per the germline V gene, CDR1 is LGHDT and CDR2 is YNNKEL (reference sequence). With 0 bases removed from V and 9 bases from J, the gap between germline ends came to 9 bases. The CDR3 length is 13 residues. In DNA form, the CDR3 reads TGTGCCAGCAGCCAAGATGCGGTGAGTGAGCAGTTCTTC. Translating it yields CASSQDAVSEQFF.

This rearrangement joins TRBV29-1 to TRBJ2-1; D possibly corresponds to TRBD2 (5 bases). Trimming removed 7 bases from V and 3 bases from J, with 16 bases in between. Per the germline V gene, CDR1 is SQVTM and CDR2 is ANQGSEA. The CDR3 runs to 14 residues. The CDR3 nucleotides read TGCAGCGGGACCCGTTTCGGGGACTACAATGAGCAGTTCTTC. It codes for CSGTRFGDYNEQFF.

In this sample, this clonotype turned up many times. The CDR3 DNA sequence: TGTGCCATCAGTGAGTCTGCACTAGCGGGTTGGCCTGATACGCAGTATTTT. It yields the protein CAISESALAGWPDTQYF. This chain uses TRBV10-3 with TRBJ2-3; 9 bases are shared with TRBD2. Trimming took 0 bases from V and 6 from J; bases not matched to a gene: 10. The CDR3 sequence is 17 residues long. CDR1 is ENHRY and CDR2 is SYGVKD in the germline V gene.

This clonotype was picked up a small number of times. The rearrangement uses TRBV24-1 and TRBJ2-6; TRBD1 might be the D (5 bases). Germline lookup yields CDR1 KGHDR and CDR2 SFDVKD. V lost 3 bases to trimming and J lost 2 bases, with 7 bases between them. CDR3 length: 15 amino acids. Here the CDR3 reads CATSDRRAGANVLTF. CDR3 DNA: TGTGCCACCAGTGATCGCAGGGCTGGGGCCAACGTCCTGACTTTC.

The chain is built from TRBV10-3 and TRBJ2-3; no firm D call. From germline, CDR1 is ENHRY and CDR2 SYGVKD. This CDR3 comprises 15 residues. The V gene lost 4 bases and the J gene lost 0 bases, with 11 bases spanning the gap. The CDR3 bases are TGTGCCATCAGTGGCCCAGAGACTAGCACAGATACGCAGTATTTT. Encoded protein: CAISGPETSTDTQYF.

The chain links TRBV27 to TRBJ1-6; D gene uncertain. The V and J ends lost 3 bases and 0 bases respectively, with 15 bases between them. Looked up from germline, CDR1 is MNHEY and CDR2 is SMNVEV (reference sequence). The CDR3 contains 18 residues. CDR3 DNA sequence: TGTGCCAGCAGTTTCCTTGGTCGGGGTAGCTCCTATAATTCACCCCTCCACTTT. This translates into CASSFLGRGSSYNSPLHF.

The chain links TRBV5-1 to TRBJ1-2; the D is unclear. This CDR3 is 14 amino acids long. Per the germline V gene, CDR1 is SGHRS and CDR2 is YFSETQ. Trimming left V 3 bases short and J 3 bases short, with 12 bases between. In DNA form, the CDR3 reads TGCGCCAGCAGCTCTTACAGCTTCGACTATGGCTACACCTTC. Protein product: CASSSYSFDYGYTF.

The V call is TRBV24-1, the J call TRBJ2-3; D is perhaps TRBD1 or TRBD2 (5 bases each). CDR3 length: 13 residues. The germline gives CDR1 KGHDR, CDR2 SFDVKD. V lost 4 bases, J lost 5 bases, and 9 bases lay in between. CDR3 sequence reads: CATSEAGRDTQYF. CDR3 in DNA: TGTGCCACCAGTGAAGCAGGGAGAGATACGCAGTATTTT.

This chain uses TRBV30 with TRBJ2-3; perhaps TRBD1 as D (5 bases). Trimming cost V 0 bases and J 7 bases, with 14 bases left between them. This CDR3 has 14 amino acids. Germline V gives CDR1 GTSNPN, CDR2 SVGIG (reference sequence). The DNA of the CDR3 is TGTGCCTGGAGTGTTTCAGGGTCGGGCCATACGCAGTATTTT. Translated: CAWSVSGSGHTQYF.

This sequence joins TRBV6-2 or TRBV6-3 and TRBJ1-2, with 7 bases that match TRBD1. Trimming cost V 2 bases and J 6 bases; bases outside gene matches: 6. Per germline, CDR1 MNHEY and CDR2 SVGEGT. This CDR3 has 14 residues. The CDR3: CASSYPDRAHGYTF. The CDR3 DNA follows: TGTGCCAGCAGTTACCCCGACAGGGCTCATGGCTACACCTTC.

This clonotype was seen more than once but under ten times. The V gene is TRBV12-3 or TRBV12-4, the J gene TRBJ2-1; 8 bases agree with TRBD2. The CDR3 has 17 residues. J lost 4 bases, V lost 6 bases, and 14 bases had no gene match. In DNA form, the CDR3 reads TGTGCCAGCAGCCGAGTGGGGGCAGCGGGAGCTTACAATGAGCAGTTCTTC. This gives the protein CASSRVGAAGAYNEQFF.

This clonotype was seen only a few times. The chain is built from TRBV29-1 and TRBJ2-7; 7 nucleotides agree with TRBD1. The CDR3 is 13 residues long. The trim removed 0 bases at V and 2 bases at J, leaving 1 base unmatched. CDR1 is SQVTM, CDR2 ANQGSEA, per germline. The CDR3 is CSVEDRGTYEQYF. CDR3 in DNA: TGCAGCGTTGAAGACAGGGGGACCTACGAGCAGTACTTC.

This chain joins TRBV7-9 and TRBJ1-5; the D gene is possibly TRBD1 (6 bases). The CDR3 is 15 residues long. The germline V gene encodes CDR1 SEHNR and CDR2 FQNEAQ (reference sequence). Between the trimmed V and J ends, which lost 4 bases and 5 bases, there was a span of 15 bases. In DNA, the CDR3 is TGTGCCAGCAGCTCGACAGGCTTTTGGGATCAGCCCCAGCATTTT. It codes for CASSSTGFWDQPQHF. The full variable domain, in which reference TRBV7-9 and TRBJ1-5 provide the parts outside the CDR3, is DTGVSQNPRHKITKRGQNVTFRCDPISEHNRLYWYRQTLGQGPEFLTYFQNEAQLEKSRLLSDRFSAERPKGSFSTLEIQRTEQGDSAMYLCASSSTGFWDQPQHFGDGTRLSIL.

The table lists this clonotype with a few counts. The chain couples TRBV20-1 to TRBJ1-2, with D unresolved. CDR1 is DFQATT, CDR2 SNEGSKA, per germline (reference sequence). V was shortened by 5 bases and J by 7 bases, with 14 bases between the two germline ends. This CDR3 comprises 12 residues. Here the CDR3 reads CSAPPTPTGYTF. For the CDR3, the DNA is TGCAGTGCTCCTCCCACCCCTACTGGCTACACCTTC.

This clonotype showed up just a few times. CDR3 sequence reads: CASSGTGAGTQYF. CDR3 coding DNA: TGTGCCAGCAGCGGGACAGGGGCAGGGACCCAGTACTTC. The chain joins TRBV5-6 to TRBJ2-5; 10 bases align to TRBD1. CDR1 is SGHDT and CDR2 is YYEEEE in the germline V gene. Germline trimming cut 4 bases from V and 7 bases from J; bases unmatched to any gene: 4. CDR3 length: 13 residues.

Only a few counts were recorded for this clonotype. The V and J genes are TRBV3-1 and TRBJ1-1, with D perhaps TRBD1 (6 bases). V lost 1 base, J lost 7 bases, and 13 bases lay in between. Germline CDR1 and CDR2: LGHDT and YNNKEL (reference sequence). This CDR3 region has 14 residues. The CDR3 here is CASSQVREGVEAFF. The CDR3 DNA sequence: TGTGCCAGCAGCCAAGTCAGGGAGGGGGTTGAAGCTTTCTTT.

This clonotype was detected ten times or more. One end of the junction does not line up with germline, which may come from a read error. The chain recombines TRBV5-1 with TRBJ2-5; D is unresolved. Germline V gives CDR1 SGHRS, CDR2 YFSETQ. The CDR3 is 12 amino acids. The CDR3 sequence is CASSFDRETQYF. The DNA of the CDR3 is TGTGCCAGCAGTTTTGACCGGGAGACCCAGTACTTC.

The chain employs TRBV20-1 and TRBJ2-7, with D uncertain. Trimming stripped 0 bases from V and 6 bases from J, with 6 bases between. Per germline, CDR1 DFQATT and CDR2 SNEGSKA (reference sequence). The CDR3 is 11 amino acids. DNA of the CDR3: TGCAGTGCTAGAGATCTGACCGAGCAGTACTTC. Its protein is CSARDLTEQYF.

The chain has TRBV5-5 and TRBJ2-1; D is possibly TRBD2 (6 bases). The V gene's germline CDR1 is SGHKS and CDR2 YYEKEE (reference sequence). The CDR3 is 15 residues long. Deletions cut 3 bases from V and 7 bases from J, with 17 bases between. The CDR3 DNA reads TGTGCCAGCAGCTGGCGTAGCGGCGCAGGGAATGAGCAGTTCTTC. Translation gives CASSWRSGAGNEQFF.

This clonotype came up many times. This sequence joins TRBV19 and TRBJ2-2; D gene unclear. V lost 5 bases to trimming and J lost 4 bases, with 8 bases between them. Germline V CDR1 and CDR2: LNHDA, SQIVND (reference sequence). The length of the CDR3 is 13 residues. The CDR3: CASSGRFTGELFF. As DNA, the CDR3 is TGTGCCAGTAGTGGTAGATTCACCGGGGAGCTGTTTTTT.

This chain links TRBV2 with TRBJ1-2, with 7 bases that match TRBD1. Germline values: CDR1 SNHLY, CDR2 FYNNEI. The V segment lost 4 bases and the J segment 4 bases; nucleotides outside the gene matches: 6. There are 14 residues in the CDR3. The DNA of the CDR3 is TGTGCCAGCAGTGCCCTCAGGGGGGCCTATGGCTACACCTTC. Protein product: CASSALRGAYGYTF.